This T cell receptor (beta chain) was obtained from a study of cytomegalovirus exposure and HLA in healthy donors. V trimming: 11 bases; J trimming: 1 base; junction bases outside the gene matches: 9. CDR3 size: 14 residues. Germline CDR1 is MNHNS and CDR2 is SASEGT. Amplification used 60 Vbeta primers and 13 Jbeta primers. Produced via immunoSEQ multiplex PCR; TCRdb's table is partial and in-frame only. The data show roughly 140,000 clones, about 72% seen once. The TCR sequence derives from a man aged 55 to 70 in good health and CMV-seronegative. Sequenced: PBMCs. The chain has TRBV6-1 and TRBJ2-7; 9 nucleotides match TRBD1. CDR3 in amino acids: CAAGTGGASYEQYF. The CDR3 DNA reads as TGTGCCGCTGGAACAGGGGGCGCGTCCTACGAGCAGTACTTC.